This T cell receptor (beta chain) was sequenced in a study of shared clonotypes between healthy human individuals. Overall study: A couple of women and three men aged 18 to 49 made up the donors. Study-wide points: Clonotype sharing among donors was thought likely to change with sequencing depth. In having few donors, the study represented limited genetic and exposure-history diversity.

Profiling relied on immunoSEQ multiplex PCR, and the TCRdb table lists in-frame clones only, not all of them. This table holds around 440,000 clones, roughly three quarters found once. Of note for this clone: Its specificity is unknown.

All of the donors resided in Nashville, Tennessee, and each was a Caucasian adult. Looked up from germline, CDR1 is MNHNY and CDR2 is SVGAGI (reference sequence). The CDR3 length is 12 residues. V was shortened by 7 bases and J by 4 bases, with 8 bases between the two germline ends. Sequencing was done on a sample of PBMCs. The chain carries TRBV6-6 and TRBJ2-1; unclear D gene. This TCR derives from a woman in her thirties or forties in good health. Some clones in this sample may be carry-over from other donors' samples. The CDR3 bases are TGTGCCAGCACCCATAATTACAATGAGCAGTTCTTC. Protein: CASTHNYNEQFF.